The 17 T cell receptor beta chains in this list originate from one sample, sequenced in a study of cytomegalovirus exposure and HLA in healthy donors. Primers included in the PCR were 60 Vbeta and 13 Jbeta primers. Generated by immunoSEQ multiplex PCR, the TCRdb table keeps only in-frame clones and is missing some. The table shows around 100,000 clones, with 76% occurring only once. Sequencing was carried out using PBMCs. These receptors originate from a woman aged 18-29 years in good health and CMV-seropositive.

The chain joins TRBV13 to TRBJ2-7, with D perhaps TRBD2 (6 bases). The CDR3 has 16 amino acids. With 5 bases removed from V and 3 bases from J, the gap between germline ends came to 20 bases. Germline V gene lookup returns CDR1 PRHDT and CDR2 FYEKMQ (reference sequence). This chain's CDR3 is CASSPTRVGGYYEQYF. The CDR3 DNA reads TGTGCCAGCAGCCCGACACGGGTGGGGGGATACTACGAGCAGTACTTC.

CDR3 nucleotides: TGTGCCAGCAGCTTTACCGGGACAGGGGTTGGCACTGAAGCTTTCTTT. Translated, it gives CASSFTGTGVGTEAFF. J is TRBJ1-1 and V is TRBV5-6, with TRBD1 identical over 10 bases. The CDR3 consists of 16 residues. The V segment lost 2 bases and the J segment 4 bases; nucleotides outside the gene matches: 8. The germline V gene encodes CDR1 SGHDT and CDR2 YYEEEE.

The V call is TRBV4-3, the J call TRBJ1-4, with a tentative D call TRBD1 (6 bases). CDR3 length: 19 amino acids. In germline, CDR1 is LGHNA, CDR2 YSLEER. V lost 0 bases and J 4 bases, leaving 21 bases between the germline ends. The CDR3 loop reads CASSQEGGAVQGDNEKLFF. The CDR3 DNA follows: TGCGCCAGCAGCCAAGAAGGGGGAGCCGTACAGGGTGATAATGAAAAACTGTTTTTT.

In DNA, the CDR3 is TGCGCCAGCAGCGCCGCAGACAGGTCGGAAAAACTGTTTTTT. This encodes CASSAADRSEKLFF. V usage is TRBV5-1 and J usage is TRBJ1-4; TRBD1 is a possible D gene (6 bases). The CDR3 length is 14 residues. V was clipped by 4 bases and J by 8 bases, with 15 bases between them. Per the germline V gene, CDR1 is SGHRS and CDR2 is YFSETQ.

The DNA for the CDR3 is TGTGCCAGCAGCTTGGGAGGTACCCTCAAAGGAAACACCATATATTTT. Encoded protein: CASSLGGTLKGNTIYF. This chain links TRBV5-4 with TRBJ1-3; D unclear. The V end was cut by 0 bases, the J end by 4 bases, with 14 bases between. This CDR3 spans 16 amino acids. CDR1 SGHNT and CDR2 YYREEE come from the germline V gene (reference sequence).

J is TRBJ1-4 and V is TRBV9; TRBD1 aligns across 7 bases. The CDR3 runs 15 residues. The junction had 7 bases not matched to a gene; V was cut back by 0 bases and J by 8 bases. Germline V gives CDR1 SGDLS, CDR2 YYNGEE. CDR3 in DNA: TGTGCCAGCAGCGTAGCCGGCAGGGGGACCGAAAAACTGTTTTTT. This sequence encodes CASSVAGRGTEKLFF.

V gene TRBV19 combines with J gene TRBJ1-2, with D hard to call. CDR1 LNHDA and CDR2 SQIVND come from the germline V gene (reference sequence). Trimming removed 6 bases at V and 7 bases at J, with 24 bases between. There are 16 residues in the CDR3. This chain's CDR3 is CASSDPVDISGIGYTF. The CDR3 region has the DNA TGTGCCAGTAGCGACCCGGTAGACATTTCTGGTATTGGCTACACCTTC.

The V gene is TRBV2, the J gene TRBJ2-7; D unclear. This CDR3 comprises 12 residues. V lost 5 bases to trimming and J lost 0 bases, with 5 bases between them. CDR1 and CDR2 (germline): SNHLY, FYNNEI. The chain's CDR3 is CASSTFSYEQYF. Here the CDR3 DNA reads TGTGCCAGCAGTACTTTCTCCTACGAGCAGTACTTC.

CDR3 nucleotide sequence: TGTGCCAGCAGCCCGATAGCGGGGGTCTCTCACGAGCAGTACTTC. Its protein is CASSPIAGVSHEQYF. The rearrangement joins TRBV9 to TRBJ2-7; 9 bases line up with TRBD2. In germline, CDR1 is SGDLS, CDR2 YYNGEE. The CDR3 spans 15 residues. The V segment lost 4 bases and the J segment 5 bases; nucleotides outside the gene matches: 10.

The V gene is TRBV7-8, the J gene TRBJ2-1, with 7 nucleotides matching TRBD1. The germline V gene has CDR1 SGHVS and CDR2 FQNEAQ. V gave up 1 base and J gave up 7 bases; unmatched junction bases: 7. The CDR3 spans 15 residues. The CDR3 DNA follows: TGTGCCAGCAGCTTAGACAGGGGAAATGGGAATGAGCAGTTCTTC. Translation: CASSLDRGNGNEQFF.

V usage is TRBV9 and J usage is TRBJ2-7; 10 bases are a match to TRBD2. The CDR3 runs 19 residues. Germline-derived CDR1 and CDR2 are SGDLS and YYNGEE. With 2 bases clipped from V and 4 bases from J, the junction kept 18 bases outside the gene matches. The CDR3 sequence is CASSVRPQGEREGLYEQYF. Here the CDR3 DNA reads TGTGCCAGCAGCGTGAGGCCCCAGGGGGAGCGGGAGGGCCTGTACGAGCAGTACTTC.

The chain is built from TRBV5-1 and TRBJ1-3; D remains ambiguous. Deletions cut 5 bases from V and 6 bases from J, with 15 bases between. Germline assignment: CDR1 SGHRS and CDR2 YFSETQ. The CDR3 extends over 14 amino acids. This chain's CDR3 is CASSPERAANTIYF. In DNA form, the CDR3 reads TGCGCCAGCAGTCCTGAGAGGGCGGCAAACACCATATATTTT.

This chain connects TRBV14 to TRBJ2-2; D unclear. The V end was cut by 1 base, the J end by 4 bases, with 7 bases between. The CDR3 spans 14 residues. Germline V gene data show CDR1 as SGHDN and CDR2 as FVKESK. CDR3 in DNA: TGTGCCAGCAGCCAAGTGTACGGCACCGGGGAGCTGTTTTTT. Translation: CASSQVYGTGELFF. Full variable domain (rest looked up from reference TRBV14 and TRBJ2-2): EAGVTQFPSHSVIEKGQTVTLRCDPISGHDNLYWYRRVMGKEIKFLLHFVKESKQDESGMPNNRFLAERTGGTYSTLKVQPAELEDSGVYFCASSQVYGTGELFFGEGSRLTVL.

The CDR3 spells CASSLVSSRSSYEQYF. The CDR3, as DNA: TGCGCCAGCAGCTTGGTTTCGTCAAGGAGCTCCTACGAGCAGTACTTC. The rearrangement uses TRBV5-1 and TRBJ2-7; D not certain. The germline V and J ends were trimmed by 0 bases and 0 bases, with 13 bases remaining between them. This CDR3 is 16 amino acids long. The V gene's germline CDR1 is SGHRS and CDR2 YFSETQ.

The genes are TRBV30 and TRBJ1-2; D unclear. The germline gives CDR1 GTSNPN, CDR2 SVGIG (reference sequence). Deletions cut 2 bases from V and 7 bases from J, with 5 bases between. This CDR3 is 10 amino acids long. The CDR3 loop is CAWSPIGYTF. The CDR3 bases are TGTGCCTGGAGTCCCATTGGCTACACCTTC.

The chain carries TRBV6-1 and TRBJ2-3, with 13 bases matching TRBD2. V lost 11 bases, J lost 2 bases, and 1 base stayed unmatched. Germline CDR1 is MNHNS and CDR2 is SASEGT. The CDR3 has 13 residues. CDR3: CAGTSGNTDTQYF. CDR3 nucleotide sequence: TGTGCCGGGACTAGCGGGAACACAGATACGCAGTATTTT.

The genes are TRBV5-1 and TRBJ1-6; tentatively, D is TRBD1 (5 bases). The CDR3 is made up of 15 amino acids. Trimming took 1 base from V and 9 from J, leaving 14 bases between them. Germline CDR1 and CDR2: SGHRS and YFSETQ. This chain's CDR3 is CASSLSREGPSPLHF. The CDR3 DNA follows: TGCGCCAGCAGCTTGAGCCGGGAGGGACCTTCACCCCTCCACTTT.